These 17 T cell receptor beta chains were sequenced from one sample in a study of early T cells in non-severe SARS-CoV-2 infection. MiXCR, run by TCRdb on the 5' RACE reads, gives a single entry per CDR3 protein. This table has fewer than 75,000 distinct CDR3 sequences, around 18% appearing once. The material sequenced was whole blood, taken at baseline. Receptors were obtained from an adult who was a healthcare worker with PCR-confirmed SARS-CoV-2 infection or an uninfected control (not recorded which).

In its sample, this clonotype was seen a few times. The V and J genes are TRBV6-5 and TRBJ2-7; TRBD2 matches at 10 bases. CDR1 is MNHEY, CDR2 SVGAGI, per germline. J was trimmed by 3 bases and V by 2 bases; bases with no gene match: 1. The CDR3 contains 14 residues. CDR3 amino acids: CASSYGTSDYEQYF. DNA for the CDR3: TGTGCCAGCAGTTACGGGACTAGCGACTACGAGCAGTACTTC.

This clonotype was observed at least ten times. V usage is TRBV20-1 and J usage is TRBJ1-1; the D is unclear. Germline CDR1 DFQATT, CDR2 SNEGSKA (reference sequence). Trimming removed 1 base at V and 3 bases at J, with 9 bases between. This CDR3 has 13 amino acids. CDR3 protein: CSARGGLDTEAFF. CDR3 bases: TGCAGTGCTAGAGGAGGGTTGGACACTGAAGCTTTCTTT.

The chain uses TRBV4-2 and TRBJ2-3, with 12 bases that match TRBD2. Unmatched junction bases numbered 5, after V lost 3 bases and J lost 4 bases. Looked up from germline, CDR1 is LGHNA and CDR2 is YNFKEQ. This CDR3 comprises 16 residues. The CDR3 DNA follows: TGTGCCAGCAGCCAGGAGACTAGCGGGAGTCCAGATACGCAGTATTTT. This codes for CASSQETSGSPDTQYF.

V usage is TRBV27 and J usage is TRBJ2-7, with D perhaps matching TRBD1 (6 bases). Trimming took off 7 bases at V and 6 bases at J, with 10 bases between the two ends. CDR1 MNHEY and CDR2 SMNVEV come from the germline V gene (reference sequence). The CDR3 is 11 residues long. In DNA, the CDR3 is TGTGCCAGCAAACAGGGTTTCGAGCAGTACTTC. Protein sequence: CASKQGFEQYF.

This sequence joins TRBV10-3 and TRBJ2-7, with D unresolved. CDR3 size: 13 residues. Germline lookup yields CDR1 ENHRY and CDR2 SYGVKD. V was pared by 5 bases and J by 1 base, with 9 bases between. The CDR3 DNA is TGTGCCATCAGTTCGGTCCAATCCTACGAGCAGTACTTC. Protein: CAISSVQSYEQYF.

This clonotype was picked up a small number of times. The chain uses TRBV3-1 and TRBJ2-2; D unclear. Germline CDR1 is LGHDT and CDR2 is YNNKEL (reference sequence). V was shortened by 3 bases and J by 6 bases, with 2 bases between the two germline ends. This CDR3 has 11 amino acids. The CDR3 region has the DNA TGTGCCAGCAGCCATGCCGGGGAGCTGTTTTTT. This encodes CASSHAGELFF.

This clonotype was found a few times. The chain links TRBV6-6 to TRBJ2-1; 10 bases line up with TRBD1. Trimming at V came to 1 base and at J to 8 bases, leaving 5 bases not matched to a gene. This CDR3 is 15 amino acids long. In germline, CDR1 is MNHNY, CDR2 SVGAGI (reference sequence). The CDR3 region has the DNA TGTGCCAGCAGTTACTTCGGGACAGGGGCATATGAGCAGTTCTTC. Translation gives CASSYFGTGAYEQFF.

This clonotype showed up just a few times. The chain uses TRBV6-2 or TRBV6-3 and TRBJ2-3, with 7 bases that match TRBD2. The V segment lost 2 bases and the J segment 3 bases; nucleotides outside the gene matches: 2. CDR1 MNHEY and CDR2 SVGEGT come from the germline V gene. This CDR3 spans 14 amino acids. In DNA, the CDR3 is TGTGCCAGCAGTTACAGCGGGGAGACAGATACGCAGTATTTT. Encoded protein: CASSYSGETDTQYF.

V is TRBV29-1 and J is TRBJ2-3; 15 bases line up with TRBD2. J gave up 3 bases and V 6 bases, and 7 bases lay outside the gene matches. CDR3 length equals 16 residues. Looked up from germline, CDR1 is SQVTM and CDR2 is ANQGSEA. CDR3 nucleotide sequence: TGCAGCGTACAAAACGGACTAGCGGGAGGGACAGATACGCAGTATTTT. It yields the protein CSVQNGLAGGTDTQYF.

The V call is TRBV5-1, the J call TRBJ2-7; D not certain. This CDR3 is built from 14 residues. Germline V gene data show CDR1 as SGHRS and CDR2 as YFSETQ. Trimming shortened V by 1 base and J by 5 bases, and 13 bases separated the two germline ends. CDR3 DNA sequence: TGCGCCAGCAGCTTGACGCCGGTGGGCAACGAGCAGTACTTC. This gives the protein CASSLTPVGNEQYF.

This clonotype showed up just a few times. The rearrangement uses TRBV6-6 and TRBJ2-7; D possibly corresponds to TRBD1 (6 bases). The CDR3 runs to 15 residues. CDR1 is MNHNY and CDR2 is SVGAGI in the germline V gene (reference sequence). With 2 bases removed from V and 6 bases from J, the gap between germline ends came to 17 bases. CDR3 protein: CASSYVTGPSAEQYF. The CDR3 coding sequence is TGTGCCAGCAGTTACGTGACAGGTCCCTCGGCCGAGCAGTACTTC.

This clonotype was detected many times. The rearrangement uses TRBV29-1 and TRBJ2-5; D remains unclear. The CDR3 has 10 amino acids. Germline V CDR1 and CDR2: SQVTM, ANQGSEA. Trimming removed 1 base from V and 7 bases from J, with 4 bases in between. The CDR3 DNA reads TGCAGCGTTGAAGTGGGGACCCAGTACTTC. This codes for CSVEVGTQYF.

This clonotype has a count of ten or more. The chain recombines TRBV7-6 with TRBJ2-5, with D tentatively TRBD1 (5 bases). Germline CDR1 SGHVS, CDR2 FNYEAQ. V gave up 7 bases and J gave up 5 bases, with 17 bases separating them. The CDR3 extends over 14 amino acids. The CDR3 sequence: CASIRLRVGETQYF. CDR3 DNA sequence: TGTGCCAGCATTCGACTCAGGGTTGGGGAGACCCAGTACTTC.

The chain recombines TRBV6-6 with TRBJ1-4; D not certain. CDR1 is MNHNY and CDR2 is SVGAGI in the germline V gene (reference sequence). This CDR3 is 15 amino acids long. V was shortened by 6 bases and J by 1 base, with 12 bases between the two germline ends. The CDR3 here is CASRPNERTNEKLFF. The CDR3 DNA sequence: TGTGCCAGCAGACCAAATGAGAGAACTAATGAAAAACTGTTTTTT.

The CDR3 DNA sequence: TGTGCCAGCAGCCCGCAACCAGGGGGTTATAATTCACCCCTCCACTTT. Residues: CASSPQPGGYNSPLHF. The chain employs TRBV7-2 and TRBJ1-6, with TRBD1 matching over 7 bases. There are 16 residues in the CDR3. CDR1 SGHTA and CDR2 FQGNSA come from the germline V gene. Trimming removed 5 bases from V and 4 bases from J; junction bases left unmatched: 8.

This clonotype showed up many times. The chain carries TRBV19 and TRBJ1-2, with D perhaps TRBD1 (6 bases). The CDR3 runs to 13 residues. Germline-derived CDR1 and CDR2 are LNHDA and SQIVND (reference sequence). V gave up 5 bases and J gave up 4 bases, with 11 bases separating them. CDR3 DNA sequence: TGTGCCAGTAGTGACGGACAGACCTATGGCTACACCTTC. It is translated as CASSDGQTYGYTF.

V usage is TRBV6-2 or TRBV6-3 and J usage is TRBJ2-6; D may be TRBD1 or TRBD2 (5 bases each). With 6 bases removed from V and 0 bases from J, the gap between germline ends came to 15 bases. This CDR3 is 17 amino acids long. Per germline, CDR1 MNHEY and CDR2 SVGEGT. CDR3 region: CASSRDPNFSGANVLTF. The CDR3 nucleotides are TGTGCCAGCAGCAGGGACCCTAACTTCTCTGGGGCCAACGTCCTGACTTTC.